This T cell receptor beta chain is drawn from a study of blood T cell repertoires in COVID-19. As for the study in general: T cells, B-cell-depleted T cells, or PBMCs supplied cDNA or gDNA.

As processed by the authors: Amplifying reference gene primers gave estimates of nucleated cell counts. Produced via immunoSEQ multiplex PCR; TCRdb's table is partial and in-frame only. The DNA was the basis for D and trimming; V, J and clone size are from that table. This sample has 200,000 to 250,000 clones, with less than 90% found just once. The CDR3 contains 16 residues. From germline, CDR1 is MGHDK and CDR2 SYGVNS. After removal of 1 base from V and 1 base from J, the junction contained 1 base not matched to a gene. The sequence derives from a woman between 65 and 79 years old with active or convalescent COVID-19. The chain couples TRBV25-1 to TRBJ2-2, with 9 bases lining up with TRBD2. Sequencing was done on a sample of peripheral blood. The CDR3 spells CASSESAGGNTGELFF. The CDR3 nucleotides are TGTGCCAGCAGTGAATCAGCGGGAGGGAACACCGGGGAGCTGTTTTTT.